This T cell receptor beta chain was sequenced in a study of T cell responses to AZD1222 COVID-19 vaccine. Germline CDR1 SGHTA, CDR2 FQGNSA. Trimming removed 1 base at V and 5 bases at J, with 21 bases between. The CDR3 is 17 residues long. Profiled with immunoSEQ multiplex PCR; TCRdb holds only in-frame clones, not every one. The table lists 150,000 to 200,000 clones, 90% to 95% of them singletons. Here the sequenced sample was peripheral blood, taken 28 days after the second AZD1222 dose. The receptor comes from an adult who received the AZD1222 COVID-19 vaccine. The chain has TRBV7-2 and TRBJ2-7; no clear D gene. The CDR3 DNA reads as TGTGCCAGCAGCTTAGAGAGTATATTTTCCGCCGACCACGAGCAGTACTTC. Its translation is CASSLESIFSADHEQYF.